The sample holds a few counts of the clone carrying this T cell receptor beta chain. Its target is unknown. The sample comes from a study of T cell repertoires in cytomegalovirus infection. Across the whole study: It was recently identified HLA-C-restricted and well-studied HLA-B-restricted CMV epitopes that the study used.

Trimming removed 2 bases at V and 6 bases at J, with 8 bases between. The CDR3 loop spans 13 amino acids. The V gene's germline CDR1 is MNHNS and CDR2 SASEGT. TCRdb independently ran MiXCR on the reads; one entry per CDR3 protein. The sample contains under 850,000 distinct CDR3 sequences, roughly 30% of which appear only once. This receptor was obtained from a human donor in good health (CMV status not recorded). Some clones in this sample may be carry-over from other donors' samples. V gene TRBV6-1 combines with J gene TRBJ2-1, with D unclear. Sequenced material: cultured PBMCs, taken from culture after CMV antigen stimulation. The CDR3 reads CASSERTPNEQFF. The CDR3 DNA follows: TGTGCCAGCAGTGAAAGGACCCCCAATGAGCAGTTCTTC.